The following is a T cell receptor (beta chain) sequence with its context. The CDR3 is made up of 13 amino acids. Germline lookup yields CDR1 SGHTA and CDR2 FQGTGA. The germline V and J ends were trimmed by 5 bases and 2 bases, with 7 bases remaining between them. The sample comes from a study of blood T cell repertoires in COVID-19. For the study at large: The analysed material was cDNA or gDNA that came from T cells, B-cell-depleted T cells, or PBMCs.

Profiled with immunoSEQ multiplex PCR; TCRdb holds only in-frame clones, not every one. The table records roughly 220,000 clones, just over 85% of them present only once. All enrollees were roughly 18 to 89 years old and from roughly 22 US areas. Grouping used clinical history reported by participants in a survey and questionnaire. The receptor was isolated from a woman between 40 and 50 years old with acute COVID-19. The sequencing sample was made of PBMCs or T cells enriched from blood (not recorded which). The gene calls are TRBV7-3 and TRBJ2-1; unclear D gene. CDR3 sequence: CASSVSTYNEQFF. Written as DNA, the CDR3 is TGTGCCAGCAGCGTCAGTACCTACAATGAGCAGTTCTTC.